The entry below describes one T cell receptor beta chain. The data belong to a study of T cells after somatic rescue of genetic block. Germline V gene sequence: CDR1 MNHEY, CDR2 SMNVEV (reference sequence). Trimming took 5 bases from V and 8 from J; bases not matched to a gene: 8. This CDR3 is 14 amino acids long. Generated by immunoSEQ multiplex PCR, the TCRdb table keeps only in-frame clones and is missing some. The top ten hold less than 25% of the sample, which has some 9,100 clones, 70% to 85% seen once. The chain carries TRBV27 and TRBJ1-5, with 8 positions matching TRBD1. The sequencing input was peripheral blood mononuclear cells (PBMCs). This receptor was obtained from a boy aged 10-17 years. CDR3 sequence (DNA): TGTGCCAGCAGTCCCCGGGACAGGAGGGAGCCCCAGCATTTT. Translation: CASSPRDRREPQHF.